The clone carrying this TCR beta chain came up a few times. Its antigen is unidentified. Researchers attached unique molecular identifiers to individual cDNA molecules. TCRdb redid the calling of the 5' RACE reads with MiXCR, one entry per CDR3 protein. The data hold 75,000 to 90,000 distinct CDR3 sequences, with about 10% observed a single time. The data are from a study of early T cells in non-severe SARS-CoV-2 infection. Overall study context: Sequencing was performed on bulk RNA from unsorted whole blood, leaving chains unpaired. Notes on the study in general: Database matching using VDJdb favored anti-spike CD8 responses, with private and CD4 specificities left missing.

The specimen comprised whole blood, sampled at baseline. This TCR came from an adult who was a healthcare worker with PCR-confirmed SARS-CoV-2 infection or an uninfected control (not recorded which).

The CDR3 loop reads CASSLGGTRLTTLVPNVLTF. The CDR3 DNA reads as TGTGCCAGCAGCTTGGGGGGAACGAGATTAACTACTCTGGTTCCCAACGTCCTGACTTTC. The chain is built from TRBV5-6 and TRBJ2-6; no definite D call. The CDR3 spans 20 residues. The germline CDR1 and CDR2 sequences are SGHDT and YYEEEE. Trimming took off 0 bases at V and 8 bases at J, with 27 bases between the two ends.